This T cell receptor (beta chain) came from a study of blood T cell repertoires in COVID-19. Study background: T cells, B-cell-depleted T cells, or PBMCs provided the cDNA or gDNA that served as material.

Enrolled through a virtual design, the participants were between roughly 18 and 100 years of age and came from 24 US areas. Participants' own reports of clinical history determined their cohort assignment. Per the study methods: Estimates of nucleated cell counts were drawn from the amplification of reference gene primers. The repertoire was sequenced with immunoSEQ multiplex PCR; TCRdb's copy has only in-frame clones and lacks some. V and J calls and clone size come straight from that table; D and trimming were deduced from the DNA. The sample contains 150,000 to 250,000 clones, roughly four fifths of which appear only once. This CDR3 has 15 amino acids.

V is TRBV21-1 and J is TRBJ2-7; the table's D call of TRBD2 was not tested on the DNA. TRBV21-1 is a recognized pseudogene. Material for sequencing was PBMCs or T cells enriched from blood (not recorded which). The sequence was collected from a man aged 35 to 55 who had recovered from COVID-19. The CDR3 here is CASSNMGGPDYEQYF. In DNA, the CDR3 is TGTGCCAGCAGCAACATGGGGGGACCCGACTACGAGCAGTACTTC.